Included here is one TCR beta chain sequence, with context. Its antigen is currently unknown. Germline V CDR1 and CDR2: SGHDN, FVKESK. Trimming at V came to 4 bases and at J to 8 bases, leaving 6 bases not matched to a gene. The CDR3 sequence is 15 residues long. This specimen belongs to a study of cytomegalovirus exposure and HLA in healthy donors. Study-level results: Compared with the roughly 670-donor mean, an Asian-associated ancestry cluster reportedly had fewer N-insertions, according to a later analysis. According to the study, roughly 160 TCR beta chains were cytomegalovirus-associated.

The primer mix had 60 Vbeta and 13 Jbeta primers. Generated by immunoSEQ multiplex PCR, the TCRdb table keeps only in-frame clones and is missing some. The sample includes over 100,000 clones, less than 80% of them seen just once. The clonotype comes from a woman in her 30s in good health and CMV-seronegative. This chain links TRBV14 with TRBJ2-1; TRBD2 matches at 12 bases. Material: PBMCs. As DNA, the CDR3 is TGTGCCAGCAGCCCTCCGGGACTAGCGGGCGATGAGCAGTTCTTC. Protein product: CASSPPGLAGDEQFF.